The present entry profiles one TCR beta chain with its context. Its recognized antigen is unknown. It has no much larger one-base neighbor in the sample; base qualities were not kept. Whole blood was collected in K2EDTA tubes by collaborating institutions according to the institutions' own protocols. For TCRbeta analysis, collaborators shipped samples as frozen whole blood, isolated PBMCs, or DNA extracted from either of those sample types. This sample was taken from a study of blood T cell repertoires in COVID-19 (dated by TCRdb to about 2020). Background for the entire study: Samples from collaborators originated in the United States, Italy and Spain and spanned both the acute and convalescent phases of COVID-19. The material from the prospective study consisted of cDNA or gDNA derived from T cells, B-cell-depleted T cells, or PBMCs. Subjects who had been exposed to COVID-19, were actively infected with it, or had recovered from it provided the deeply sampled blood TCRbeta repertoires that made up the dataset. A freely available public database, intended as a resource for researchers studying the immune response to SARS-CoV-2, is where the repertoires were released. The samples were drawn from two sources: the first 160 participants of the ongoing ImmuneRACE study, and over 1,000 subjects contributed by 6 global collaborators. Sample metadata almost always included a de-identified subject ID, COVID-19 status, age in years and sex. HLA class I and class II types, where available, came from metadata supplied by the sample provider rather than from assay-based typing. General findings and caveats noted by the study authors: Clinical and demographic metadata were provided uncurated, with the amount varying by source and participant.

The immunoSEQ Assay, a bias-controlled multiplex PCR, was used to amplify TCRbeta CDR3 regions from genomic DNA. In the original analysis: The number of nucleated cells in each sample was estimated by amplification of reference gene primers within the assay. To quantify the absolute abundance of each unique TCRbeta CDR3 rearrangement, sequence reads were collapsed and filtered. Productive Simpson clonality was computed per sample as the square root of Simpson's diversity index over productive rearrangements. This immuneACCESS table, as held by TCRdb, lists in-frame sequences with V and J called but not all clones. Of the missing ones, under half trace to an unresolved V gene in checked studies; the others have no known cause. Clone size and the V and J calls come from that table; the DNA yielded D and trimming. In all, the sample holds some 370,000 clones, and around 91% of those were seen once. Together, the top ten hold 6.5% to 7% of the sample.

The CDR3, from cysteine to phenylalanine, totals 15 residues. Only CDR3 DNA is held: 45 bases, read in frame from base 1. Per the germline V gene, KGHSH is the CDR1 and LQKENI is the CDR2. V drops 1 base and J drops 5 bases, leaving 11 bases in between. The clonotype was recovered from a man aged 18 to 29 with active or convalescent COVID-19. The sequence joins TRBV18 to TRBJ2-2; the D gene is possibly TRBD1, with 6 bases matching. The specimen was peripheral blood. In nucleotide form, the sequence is TGTGCCAGCTCACCACAAGGACAGTTTACCGGGGAGCTGTTTTTT. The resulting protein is CASSPQGQFTGELFF.